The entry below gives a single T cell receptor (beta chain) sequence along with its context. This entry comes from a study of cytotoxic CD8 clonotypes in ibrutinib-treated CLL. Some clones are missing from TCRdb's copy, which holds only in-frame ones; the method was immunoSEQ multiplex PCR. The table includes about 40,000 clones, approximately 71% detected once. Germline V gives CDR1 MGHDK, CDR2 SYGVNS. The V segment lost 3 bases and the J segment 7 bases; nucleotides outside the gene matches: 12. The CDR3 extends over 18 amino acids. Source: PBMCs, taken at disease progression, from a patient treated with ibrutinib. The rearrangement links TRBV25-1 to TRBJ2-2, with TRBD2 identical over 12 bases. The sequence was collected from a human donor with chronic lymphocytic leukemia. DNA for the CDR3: TGTGCCAGCAGTGAGGCCTGGCTAGCGGGAGGGCCCGGCGGGGAGCTGTTTTTT. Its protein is CASSEAWLAGGPGGELFF.